A single sample gave rise to the 12 T cell receptor beta chains below, sequenced in a study of CD8 T cells in Susac syndrome. RNA amounts of roughly 0.45 to 1 ug underwent reverse transcription with random hexamers. TCRdb independently ran MiXCR on the immunoSEQ multiplex PCR reads; one entry per CDR3 protein. The sample includes about 430,000 distinct CDR3 sequences, around 85% seen only once; the top ten take 0.12%. What was sequenced was CD8+ T cells from PBMCs. These receptors were obtained from a human donor with multiple sclerosis.

V gene TRBV10-3 combines with J gene TRBJ1-5; no reliable D call. This CDR3 region has 16 residues. Germline lookup yields CDR1 ENHRY and CDR2 SYGVKD. The V end lost 4 bases, the J end lost 2 bases, and 15 bases lay between the germline ends. As DNA, the CDR3 is TGTGCCATCAGTGCCCAGGCCTCTGGTGGCAATCAGCCCCAGCATTTT. It is translated as CAISAQASGGNQPQHF.

This chain links TRBV6-5 with TRBJ2-1, with a tentative D call TRBD1 (5 bases). There are 12 residues in the CDR3. Trimming removed 1 base at V and 10 bases at J, with 8 bases between. Germline V gene sequence: CDR1 MNHEY, CDR2 SVGAGI. The CDR3 protein is CASSYLGQEQFF. The CDR3 DNA is TGTGCCAGCAGTTACTTGGGGCAGGAGCAGTTCTTC.

V is TRBV4-1 and J is TRBJ2-7; perhaps TRBD1 as D (6 bases). In germline, CDR1 is MGHRA, CDR2 YSYEKL. Trimming shortened V by 0 bases and J by 0 bases, and 12 bases separated the two germline ends. CDR3 length equals 16 residues. CDR3 DNA: TGCGCCAGCAGCCAAGAAGGTGGGGGCTACTCCTACGAGCAGTACTTC. Residues: CASSQEGGGYSYEQYF.

V gene TRBV6-1 combines with J gene TRBJ2-7; 7 bases match TRBD1. Trimming at V came to 1 base and at J to 3 bases, leaving 3 bases not matched to a gene. Germline V CDR1 and CDR2: MNHNS, SASEGT. The CDR3 is made up of 14 amino acids. This CDR3 is CASSEEGQIYEQYF. The CDR3 nucleotides are TGTGCCAGCAGTGAAGAGGGACAGATCTACGAGCAGTACTTC.

V is TRBV23-1 and J is TRBJ1-5, with D possibly TRBD1 on 6 matching bases. TRBV23-1 is reported as an ORF; its role is uncertain. The CDR3 spans 15 residues. V was trimmed by 0 bases and J by 0 bases, leaving 6 bases between them. CDR3 loop: CASSQSTGSNQPQHF. The CDR3 coding sequence is TGCGCCAGCAGTCAATCGACAGGTAGCAATCAGCCCCAGCATTTT.

V usage is TRBV20-1 and J usage is TRBJ2-5, with 12 bases aligning to TRBD2. Germline CDR1 and CDR2: DFQATT and SNEGSKA (reference sequence). J lost 3 bases, V lost 5 bases, and 16 bases had no gene match. This CDR3 has 18 residues. CDR3 in DNA: TGCAGTGCTTGGGGCGGTCCTAGCGGGAGGGCCAGGGAAGAGACCCAGTACTTC. It translates to CSAWGGPSGRAREETQYF.

The chain uses TRBV27 and TRBJ1-2, with a weak D call TRBD1 (6 bases). Between the trimmed V and J ends, which lost 0 bases and 8 bases, there was a span of 10 bases. Germline CDR1 and CDR2: MNHEY and SMNVEV (reference sequence). This CDR3 spans 13 amino acids. CDR3 nucleotides: TGTGCCAGCAGTTTATCTTCCGGGGGCGGCTACACCTTC. Translated: CASSLSSGGGYTF.

V is TRBV4-1 and J is TRBJ2-7; 10 bases are a match to TRBD1. Unmatched junction bases numbered 4, after V lost 4 bases and J lost 1 base. Germline V lookup: CDR1 MGHRA, CDR2 YSYEKL. The CDR3 is 15 amino acids. The CDR3 protein is CASSPKGQGSYEQYF. The CDR3 bases are TGCGCCAGCAGCCCAAAGGGACAGGGGTCCTACGAGCAGTACTTC.

The J gene is TRBJ1-5, the V gene TRBV27; D unresolved. This CDR3 spans 14 amino acids. V lost 3 bases to trimming and J lost 3 bases, with 9 bases between them. Germline CDR1 and CDR2: MNHEY and SMNVEV (reference sequence). The CDR3 DNA follows: TGTGCCAGCAGTTTTGGCGCTGACAATCAGCCCCAGCATTTT. Translation: CASSFGADNQPQHF.

This clonotype was picked up one time. DNA of the CDR3: TGTGCCAGCAGTTTGTCTTTTACCCTCCAAGAGACCCAGTACTTC. Amino acids: CASSLSFTLQETQYF. The chain employs TRBV27 and TRBJ2-5, with unresolved D. Trimming pared 3 bases from V and 1 base from J, leaving 12 bases between. The CDR3 totals 15 residues. Germline CDR1 reads MNHEY; CDR2 reads SMNVEV (reference sequence).

This sequence joins TRBV21-1 and TRBJ2-6; the table's D call of TRBD2 was not tested on the DNA. TRBV21-1 is given as a pseudogene. This CDR3 contains 17 residues. The CDR3 loop reads CASSLKPPLSGANVLTF. CDR3 DNA: TGTGCCAGCAGCCTGAAGCCTCCCCTCTCTGGGGCCAACGTCCTGACTTTC.

The chain links TRBV2 to TRBJ1-5; 7 bases line up with TRBD1. Germline V gene data show CDR1 as SNHLY and CDR2 as FYNNEI. Germline trimming cut 8 bases from V and 4 bases from J; bases unmatched to any gene: 5. The CDR3 totals 13 residues. Here the CDR3 reads CASGRQGNQPQHF. DNA of the CDR3: TGTGCCAGCGGCAGACAGGGAAATCAGCCCCAGCATTTT. The whole variable domain, remainder taken from reference TRBV2 and TRBJ1-5, is EPEVTQTPSHQVTQMGQEVILRCVPISNHLYFYWYRQILGQKVEFLVSFYNNEISEKSEIFDDQFSVERPDGSNFTLKIRSTKLEDSAMYFCASGRQGNQPQHFGDGTRLSIL.